This TCR beta chain was recovered during a study of shared clonotypes between healthy human individuals. The study, taken as a whole, reports: For naive CD4 cells, 4% to 5% of clonotypes were shared across a few donors. It was only blood that was sampled, and tissue repertoires likely differ.

To note about this clone: Its target is unknown.

The repertoire was sequenced with immunoSEQ multiplex PCR; TCRdb's copy has only in-frame clones and lacks some. The table includes some 2,400,000 clones, nearly 97% detected once. The CDR3 spans 11 residues. Germline CDR1 SGHRS, CDR2 YFSETQ. The ends were cut back, 1 base at V and 10 bases at J, with 6 bases in the middle. This TCR was recovered from a man younger than 30 in good health. The chain has TRBV5-1 and TRBJ2-1; D unresolved. Sequenced material: naive CD4+ T cells sorted from blood. Subset here: CD45RA+ positively selected. This CDR3 is CASSLPGEQFF. The CDR3 DNA follows: TGCGCCAGCAGCTTGCCTGGGGAGCAGTTCTTC.